The 7 T cell receptor beta chains below come from one sample, sequenced in a study of T cell responses to AZD1222 COVID-19 vaccine. Assay: immunoSEQ multiplex PCR; the TCRdb copy retains only in-frame clones and omits some. The table for this sample gives 150,000 or so clones. What was sequenced was peripheral blood. Source of these receptors: an adult in good health.

The chain links TRBV6-5 to TRBJ1-4; D is unclear. Trimming took off 7 bases at V and 5 bases at J, with 14 bases between the two ends. The CDR3 totals 14 residues. Germline V CDR1 and CDR2: MNHEY, SVGAGI. The CDR3 loop is CASTNPGENEKLFF. The CDR3 nucleotides read TGTGCCAGCACCAACCCGGGTGAAAATGAAAAACTGTTTTTT.

The chain links TRBV6-6 to TRBJ1-5; TRBD1 agrees at 7 bases. With V trimmed by 2 bases and J by 1 base, 2 bases remained unmatched. The CDR3 runs 15 residues. The germline V gene has CDR1 MNHNY and CDR2 SVGAGI (reference sequence). CDR3 in DNA: TGTGCCAGCAGTTACACAGGGGTAAGCAATCAGCCCCAGCATTTT. It encodes CASSYTGVSNQPQHF.

The chain recombines TRBV19 with TRBJ2-7; 7 bases match TRBD2. V shed 5 bases and J 0 bases; nucleotides not matched to a gene: 4. The germline gives CDR1 LNHDA, CDR2 SQIVND (reference sequence). There are 14 residues in the CDR3. CDR3 protein: CASSGAGFSYEQYF. CDR3 DNA: TGTGCCAGTAGTGGAGCGGGGTTCTCCTACGAGCAGTACTTC. Based on the CDR3 plus reference TRBV19 and TRBJ2-7, the full variable domain is DGGITQSPKYLFRKEGQNVTLSCEQNLNHDAMYWYRQDPGQGLRLIYYSQIVNDFQKGDIAEGYSVSREKKESFPLTVTSAQKNPTAFYLCASSGAGFSYEQYFGPGTRLTVT.

V is TRBV11-2 and J is TRBJ1-1, with a weak D call TRBD1 (6 bases). Per germline, CDR1 SGHAT and CDR2 FQNNGV. The V end was cut by 3 bases, the J end by 4 bases, with 12 bases between. The CDR3 is 14 amino acids. CDR3 amino acids: CASSFATGSTEAFF. For the CDR3, the DNA is TGTGCCAGCAGCTTCGCAACAGGGAGCACTGAAGCTTTCTTT.

V and J are TRBV7-7 and TRBJ2-1, with 12 positions matching TRBD2. Losses at the gene ends were 1 base for V and 5 bases for J; bases not matched to a gene: 12. Germline loops: CDR1 SSHAT, CDR2 FNYEAQ (reference sequence). The CDR3 totals 19 residues. The CDR3 nucleotides read TGTGCCAGCAGCTTAGGGGTGCTAGCGGGGGGGGAACTAAACAATGAGCAGTTCTTC. Translated: CASSLGVLAGGELNNEQFF.

The chain is built from TRBV5-1 and TRBJ1-4; the D is unclear. CDR3 length equals 12 residues. V was shortened by 3 bases and J by 8 bases, with 8 bases between the two germline ends. Per germline, CDR1 SGHRS and CDR2 YFSETQ. The CDR3 reads CASSSEGEKLFF. CDR3 nucleotide sequence: TGCGCCAGCAGCTCGGAGGGCGAAAAACTGTTTTTT. The whole variable domain, remainder taken from reference TRBV5-1 and TRBJ1-4, is KAGVTQTPRYLIKTRGQQVTLSCSPISGHRSVSWYQQTPGQGLQFLFEYFSETQRNKGNFPGRFSGRQFSNSRSEMNVSTLELGDSALYLCASSSEGEKLFFGSGTQLSVL.

V gene TRBV5-1 combines with J gene TRBJ1-2; D gene unclear. The CDR3 loop spans 15 amino acids. Germline CDR1 and CDR2: SGHRS and YFSETQ. With 0 bases removed from V and 6 bases from J, the gap between germline ends came to 15 bases. For the CDR3, the DNA is TGCGCCAGCAGCTTGGGCCGGGGAGGGATAAATGGCTACACCTTC. Amino acids: CASSLGRGGINGYTF.